The 14 T cell receptor beta chains reported below all come from one sample, sequenced in a study of cytomegalovirus exposure and HLA in healthy donors. This PCR relied on a set of 60 Vbeta primers and 13 Jbeta primers. Only in-frame clones appear in the TCRdb table, and some are missing; sequencing was by immunoSEQ multiplex PCR. Found here are some 130,000 clones, approximately 80% of them singletons; the top ten hold roughly 1%. What was sequenced was PBMCs. The source is an older woman in good health and CMV-seronegative.

J is TRBJ2-7 and V is TRBV28; TRBD1 agrees at 12 bases. V gave up 2 bases and J gave up 3 bases; unmatched junction bases: 5. Germline loops: CDR1 MDHEN, CDR2 SYDVKM. CDR3 length: 16 residues. CDR3 loop: CASSLGGQGAGYEQYF. The DNA of the CDR3 is TGTGCCAGCAGTTTAGGGGGACAGGGGGCGGGCTACGAGCAGTACTTC.

The V gene is TRBV9, the J gene TRBJ2-1, with a possible D match to TRBD2 (6 bases). The CDR3 spans 15 residues. V dropped 0 bases and J dropped 4 bases, with 11 bases sitting between them. Per the germline V gene, CDR1 is SGDLS and CDR2 is YYNGEE. The CDR3 DNA reads TGTGCCAGCAGCGTAGCCCGGGGACTTTACAATGAGCAGTTCTTC. It is translated as CASSVARGLYNEQFF.

The CDR3 protein is CASNGGGSNQPQHF. The CDR3 coding sequence is TGTGCCAGCAATGGGGGGGGGAGCAATCAGCCCCAGCATTTT. This rearrangement joins TRBV6-6 to TRBJ1-5, with D tentatively TRBD1 (5 bases). Between the trimmed V and J ends, which lost 7 bases and 1 base, there was a span of 11 bases. Per germline, CDR1 MNHNY and CDR2 SVGAGI (reference sequence). The CDR3 covers 14 residues.

This clone was seen only a few times. The CDR3 sequence is CASSEGRGGTDTQYF. CDR3 in DNA: TGTGCCAGCAGTGAGGGGCGGGGGGGCACAGATACGCAGTATTTT. J is TRBJ2-3 and V is TRBV2, with 8 bases identical to TRBD2. Germline trimming cut 3 bases from V and 1 base from J; bases unmatched to any gene: 3. This CDR3 has 15 residues. Per the germline V gene, CDR1 is SNHLY and CDR2 is FYNNEI.

The chain uses TRBV5-1 and TRBJ2-2; 9 nucleotides align to TRBD1. Germline-derived CDR1 and CDR2 are SGHRS and YFSETQ. The ends lost 4 bases at V and 4 bases at J; junction bases unmatched: 8. CDR3 length equals 16 residues. CDR3 in amino acids: CASSLTGGGGTGELFF. Here the CDR3 DNA reads TGCGCCAGCAGCCTCACAGGGGGCGGCGGCACCGGGGAGCTGTTTTTT.

CDR3: CASSVDQRGNEQFF. CDR3 DNA sequence: TGTGCCAGCAGCGTTGACCAGAGGGGGAATGAGCAGTTCTTC. V usage is TRBV9 and J usage is TRBJ2-1; TRBD1 might be the D (6 bases). The CDR3 is 14 residues long. V lost 2 bases and J 7 bases, leaving 13 bases between the germline ends. Germline V gene sequence: CDR1 SGDLS, CDR2 YYNGEE.

The chain has TRBV9 and TRBJ2-7; 9 bases are shared with TRBD1. Germline trimming cut 0 bases from V and 6 bases from J; bases unmatched to any gene: 10. This CDR3 comprises 16 residues. Germline CDR1 is SGDLS and CDR2 is YYNGEE. DNA of the CDR3: TGTGCCAGCAGCGTAGGTTGGACAGGGGTTTCTGGCGAGCAGTACTTC. Its translation: CASSVGWTGVSGEQYF.

This clone showed up just a few times. J is TRBJ1-3 and V is TRBV6-5; 9 bases line up with TRBD1. From germline, CDR1 is MNHEY and CDR2 SVGAGI. This CDR3 has 14 residues. With 5 bases clipped from V and 4 bases from J, the junction kept 3 bases outside the gene matches. CDR3 DNA sequence: TGTGCCAGCAGTGGGACAGGGCGAGGAAACACCATATATTTT. Encoded protein: CASSGTGRGNTIYF.

J is TRBJ1-4 and V is TRBV9; the match to TRBD1 covers 7 bases. CDR1 and CDR2 from the germline V gene are SGDLS and YYNGEE. The CDR3 totals 15 residues. V dropped 0 bases and J dropped 10; count of bases not matched to a gene: 9. For the CDR3, the DNA is TGTGCCAGCAGCGTAGGAGGGGCAGGGGGAGCAAAACTGTTTTTT. Translating gives CASSVGGAGGAKLFF.

The chain employs TRBV7-8 and TRBJ2-7; weak D call: TRBD1 (6 bases). V lost 2 bases and J lost 3, with 14 bases in between. CDR1 is SGHVS and CDR2 is FQNEAQ in the germline V gene. This CDR3 is 15 amino acids long. The CDR3: CASSLQLQTGYEQYF. The CDR3 region has the DNA TGTGCCAGCAGCTTACAGTTGCAGACAGGCTACGAGCAGTACTTC. The complete variable domain, with remaining parts taken from reference TRBV7-8 and TRBJ2-7, reads GAGVSQSPRYKVAKRGQDVALRCDPISGHVSLFWYQQALGQGPEFLTYFQNEAQLDKSGLPSDRFFAERPEGSVSTLKIQRTQQEDSAVYLCASSLQLQTGYEQYFGPGTRLTVT.

The genes are TRBV28 and TRBJ2-7; no reliable D call. V lost 10 bases and J lost 4, with 8 bases in between. CDR1 and CDR2 (germline): MDHEN, SYDVKM. The CDR3 runs to 10 residues. CDR3 sequence reads: CATFGYEQYF. For the CDR3, the DNA is TGTGCCACCTTCGGGTACGAGCAGTACTTC.

This rearrangement joins TRBV7-9 to TRBJ2-5; 7 bases align to TRBD2. There are 14 residues in the CDR3. With V trimmed by 4 bases and J by 1 base, 3 bases remained unmatched. Germline lookup yields CDR1 SEHNR and CDR2 FQNEAQ (reference sequence). The CDR3 region has the DNA TGTGCCAGCAGCTCTAGCGGCAGCCAAGAGACCCAGTACTTC. Its translation: CASSSSGSQETQYF.

The rearrangement uses TRBV5-4 and TRBJ2-5; perhaps TRBD1 as D (6 bases). Germline V gene data show CDR1 as SGHNT and CDR2 as YYREEE (reference sequence). The V gene lost 1 base and the J gene lost 2 bases, with 9 bases spanning the gap. This CDR3 is 14 amino acids long. CDR3 coding DNA: TGTGCCAGCAGCTTGTCAGGGGATCAAGAGACCCAGTACTTC. Translated, it gives CASSLSGDQETQYF.

This rearrangement joins TRBV19 to TRBJ1-5; D remains ambiguous. The germline gives CDR1 LNHDA, CDR2 SQIVND (reference sequence). The CDR3 is made up of 13 amino acids. Between the trimmed V and J ends, which lost 10 bases and 0 bases, there was a span of 10 bases. The CDR3 loop reads CATNQNSNQPQHF. CDR3 in DNA: TGTGCCACCAATCAAAATAGCAATCAGCCCCAGCATTTT.